This record concerns one T cell receptor (beta chain) sequence. The source of the sample is a study of blood T cell repertoires in COVID-19. The wider study: In each case, the material was cDNA or gDNA derived from T cells, B-cell-depleted T cells, or PBMCs.

Original analysis: The assay estimated nucleated cells by amplifying reference gene primers. The protocol was immunoSEQ multiplex PCR, while the TCRdb copy is restricted to in-frame clones and leaves out a portion. D and trimming were read from the DNA, whereas the V and J calls and clone size are those reported in that table. The table lists about 100,000 clones, almost 80% of them singletons. This CDR3 spans 15 amino acids. V was trimmed by 7 bases and J by 0 bases, leaving 13 bases between them. CDR1 is MNHEY and CDR2 is SVGAGI in the germline V gene. The sequence derives from an older man with active or convalescent COVID-19. The genes are TRBV6-5 and TRBJ1-3, with D perhaps TRBD1 (6 bases). Material for sequencing was peripheral blood. The CDR3 loop is CASTRRTDSGNTIYF. DNA of the CDR3: TGTGCCAGCACCCGAAGGACAGACTCTGGAAACACCATATATTTT.